A selection of T cell receptor beta chains follows, all from one sample in a study of blood T cells in healthy people across ages. TCRdb processed the 5' RACE reads anew with MiXCR; each CDR3 protein has one entry. The sample has about 1.8 million distinct CDR3 sequences, approximately 50% seen once. Sequencing was performed on blood. The receptors were sampled from a woman aged 40-49 years in good health. Each CDR3 is given with its conserved first and last residue. The D gene is left open where the match is weak. A clone size is listed for some rows: how often the clone was seen (once, few, many), or a class if it is expanded.

v_gene: TRBV4-3; d_gene: TRBD2; j_gene: TRBJ2-7; abundance: -; CDR3aa: CASSQALAGGQGEQYF; CDR3nt: TGCGCCAGCAGCCAAGCCCTAGCGGGGGGGCAGGGTGAGCAGTACTTC
v_gene: TRBV6-1; d_gene: -; j_gene: TRBJ2-5; abundance: -; CDR3aa: CASSQDQSGAQYF; CDR3nt: TGTGCCAGCTCCCAGGACCAGAGTGGGGCCCAGTACTTC
v_gene: TRBV4-3; d_gene: -; j_gene: TRBJ2-5; abundance: many; CDR3aa: CASSQGRGVQETQYF; CDR3nt: TGCGCCAGCAGCCAAGGTAGAGGGGTACAAGAGACCCAGTACTTC
v_gene: TRBV7-2; d_gene: TRBD2; j_gene: TRBJ2-2; abundance: -; CDR3aa: CASSPGTSGGQRGELFF; CDR3nt: TGTGCCAGCAGCCCGGGGACTAGCGGGGGGCAACGGGGGGAGCTGTTTTTT
v_gene: TRBV4-3; d_gene: -; j_gene: TRBJ2-1; abundance: -; CDR3aa: CASSQTTGVVNEQFF; CDR3nt: TGCGCCAGCAGCCAGACGACAGGAGTCGTAAATGAGCAGTTCTTC
v_gene: TRBV6-5; d_gene: -; j_gene: TRBJ2-7; abundance: -; CDR3aa: CASSDGQRYEQYF; CDR3nt: TGTGCCAGCAGTGACGGGCAGAGATACGAGCAGTACTTC
v_gene: TRBV15; d_gene: -; j_gene: TRBJ2-5; abundance: -; CDR3aa: CATSRGTWEEETQYF; CDR3nt: TGTGCCACCAGCAGAGGCACTTGGGAGGAAGAGACCCAGTACTTC
v_gene: TRBV9; d_gene: TRBD1; j_gene: TRBJ1-2; abundance: -; CDR3aa: CASSGLTGEGYGYTF; CDR3nt: TGTGCCAGCAGCGGATTGACAGGGGAGGGCTATGGCTACACCTTC
v_gene: TRBV6-6; d_gene: -; j_gene: TRBJ2-3; abundance: few; CDR3aa: CASSDLAYSTDTQYF; CDR3nt: TGTGCCAGCAGTGACTTAGCGTATAGCACAGATACGCAGTATTTT
v_gene: TRBV3-1; d_gene: -; j_gene: TRBJ1-1; abundance: -; CDR3aa: CASSQVLQEEAFF; CDR3nt: TGTGCCAGCAGCCAAGTACTGCAGGAGGAAGCTTTCTTT
v_gene: TRBV4-2; d_gene: -; j_gene: TRBJ2-5; abundance: once; CDR3aa: CASSQGWRGVRETQYF; CDR3nt: TGTGCCAGCAGCCAAGGATGGCGGGGAGTCCGAGAGACCCAGTACTTC
v_gene: TRBV23-1; d_gene: TRBD1; j_gene: TRBJ2-1; abundance: -; CDR3aa: CASSPCVGQGIVTSSYNEQFF; CDR3nt: TGCGCCAGCAGTCCTTGCGTGGGACAGGGAATTGTTACGAGCTCCTACAATGAGCAGTTCTTC
v_gene: TRBV6-2/TRBV6-3; d_gene: -; j_gene: TRBJ2-6; abundance: -; CDR3aa: CASSYGPLSGANVLTF; CDR3nt: TGTGCCAGCAGTTACGGTCCTCTCTCTGGGGCCAACGTCCTGACTTTC
v_gene: TRBV12-3/TRBV12-4; d_gene: -; j_gene: TRBJ1-4; abundance: few; CDR3aa: CASRPGASNEKLFF; CDR3nt: TGTGCCAGCAGACCCGGCGCGAGTAATGAAAAACTGTTTTTT
v_gene: TRBV27; d_gene: TRBD1; j_gene: TRBJ2-1; abundance: -; CDR3aa: CASSSTGGVDEQFF; CDR3nt: TGTGCCAGCAGTTCCACAGGGGGCGTCGATGAGCAGTTCTTC
v_gene: TRBV7-9; d_gene: -; j_gene: TRBJ2-1; abundance: -; CDR3aa: CACWRIHSYNEQFF; CDR3nt: TGTGCCTGCTGGAGGATACACTCCTACAATGAGCAGTTCTTC
v_gene: TRBV12-3/TRBV12-4; d_gene: TRBD2; j_gene: TRBJ2-3; abundance: few; CDR3aa: CASSLRLAGTSTDTQYF; CDR3nt: TGTGCCAGCAGCCTCCGGCTAGCGGGGACTAGCACAGATACGCAGTATTTT
v_gene: TRBV29-1; d_gene: -; j_gene: TRBJ1-2; abundance: many; CDR3aa: CSVQGAVDTGKGYTF; CDR3nt: TGCAGCGTTCAAGGGGCTGTAGACACCGGGAAGGGCTACACCTTC
v_gene: TRBV15; d_gene: TRBD2; j_gene: TRBJ2-7; abundance: -; CDR3aa: CATPRRLARIEQYF; CDR3nt: TGTGCCACCCCGAGAAGACTAGCGCGGATCGAGCAGTACTTC
v_gene: TRBV24-1; d_gene: -; j_gene: TRBJ1-6; abundance: -; CDR3aa: CATRAGTPNSPLHF; CDR3nt: TGTGCCACCAGAGCAGGGACACCTAATTCACCCCTCCACTTT
v_gene: TRBV10-2; d_gene: -; j_gene: TRBJ2-5; abundance: -; CDR3aa: CASSERVEKGLETQYF; CDR3nt: TGCGCCAGCAGTGAGAGGGTCGAGAAGGGGCTAGAGACCCAGTACTTC
v_gene: TRBV9; d_gene: -; j_gene: TRBJ2-3; abundance: -; CDR3aa: CASSVEGGTLDTQYF; CDR3nt: TGTGCCAGCAGCGTAGAGGGCGGCACGTTGGACACGCAGTATTTT
v_gene: TRBV20-1; d_gene: TRBD2; j_gene: TRBJ2-1; abundance: -; CDR3aa: CSARTAGVSYNEQFF; CDR3nt: TGCAGTGCGAGGACAGCGGGGGTCTCCTACAATGAGCAGTTCTTC
v_gene: TRBV4-1; d_gene: TRBD1; j_gene: TRBJ2-5; abundance: few; CDR3aa: CASSQDPASRGMETQYF; CDR3nt: TGCGCCAGCAGCCAAGATCCCGCGTCCAGGGGGATGGAGACCCAGTACTTC
v_gene: TRBV7-2; d_gene: TRBD2; j_gene: TRBJ2-5; abundance: few; CDR3aa: CASSLGAGGTQETQYF; CDR3nt: TGTGCCAGCAGCTTAGGGGCGGGGGGGACCCAAGAGACCCAGTACTTC
v_gene: TRBV3-1; d_gene: -; j_gene: TRBJ1-4; abundance: -; CDR3aa: CASSQGTFATNEKLFF; CDR3nt: TGTGCCAGCAGCCAAGGGACATTTGCAACTAATGAAAAACTGTTTTTT
v_gene: TRBV6-2/TRBV6-3; d_gene: -; j_gene: TRBJ2-5; abundance: once; CDR3aa: CASTADRRKEQYF; CDR3nt: TGTGCCAGCACCGCAGACAGACGCAAGGAGCAGTACTTC
v_gene: TRBV4-1; d_gene: -; j_gene: TRBJ2-7; abundance: once; CDR3aa: CASSQAGGTPSYEQYF; CDR3nt: TGCGCCAGCAGCCAAGCGGGCGGGACCCCCTCCTACGAGCAGTACTTC
v_gene: TRBV3-1; d_gene: -; j_gene: TRBJ1-1; abundance: -; CDR3aa: CASSPVMGNGRNTEAFF; CDR3nt: TGTGCCAGCAGCCCAGTCATGGGGAACGGGCGGAACACTGAAGCTTTCTTT
v_gene: TRBV7-2; d_gene: -; j_gene: TRBJ1-1; abundance: -; CDR3aa: CASRGNRLSDTEAFF; CDR3nt: TGTGCCAGCAGGGGAAATAGGCTTAGTGACACTGAAGCTTTCTTT
v_gene: TRBV21-1; d_gene: -; j_gene: TRBJ2-7; abundance: few; CDR3aa: CASSPGTITFEQYF; CDR3nt: TGTGCCAGCAGCCCCGGGACAATTACGTTCGAGCAGTACTTC
v_gene: TRBV19; d_gene: -; j_gene: TRBJ2-1; abundance: -; CDR3aa: CASAERESSHNEQFF; CDR3nt: TGTGCCAGCGCTGAACGGGAGAGCTCCCACAATGAGCAGTTCTTC
v_gene: TRBV24-1; d_gene: -; j_gene: TRBJ2-1; abundance: -; CDR3aa: CATRGGGAKSYNEQFF; CDR3nt: TGTGCCACCAGGGGTGGGGGGGCTAAGTCCTACAATGAGCAGTTCTTC
v_gene: TRBV28; d_gene: TRBD1; j_gene: TRBJ2-1; abundance: once; CDR3aa: CASNLDRGAYNEQFF; CDR3nt: TGTGCCAGCAACCTGGACAGGGGGGCCTACAATGAGCAGTTCTTC
v_gene: TRBV11-2; d_gene: TRBD1; j_gene: TRBJ1-2; abundance: -; CDR3aa: CASSKTGGIYGYTF; CDR3nt: TGTGCCAGCAGCAAGACAGGGGGGATCTATGGCTACACCTTC
v_gene: TRBV6-1; d_gene: TRBD2; j_gene: TRBJ2-3; abundance: -; CDR3aa: CASNNGLAGGLSTDTQYF; CDR3nt: TGTGCCAGCAATAACGGACTAGCGGGGGGGCTTAGCACAGATACGCAGTATTTT
v_gene: TRBV25-1; d_gene: TRBD2; j_gene: TRBJ2-5; abundance: -; CDR3aa: CASSELTSDERQTQYF; CDR3nt: TGTGCCAGCAGTGAATTGACTAGCGACGAGAGACAGACCCAGTACTTC
v_gene: TRBV6-2/TRBV6-3; d_gene: -; j_gene: TRBJ2-6; abundance: -; CDR3aa: CASSYGGGPFSGANVLTF; CDR3nt: TGTGCCAGCAGTTACGGAGGGGGCCCATTCTCTGGGGCCAACGTCCTGACTTTC
v_gene: TRBV2; d_gene: -; j_gene: TRBJ1-2; abundance: -; CDR3aa: CASSDKIVNGYTF; CDR3nt: TGTGCCAGCAGTGATAAGATCGTGAATGGCTACACCTTC
v_gene: TRBV20-1; d_gene: -; j_gene: TRBJ1-5; abundance: -; CDR3aa: CSARERPSSNQPQHF; CDR3nt: TGCAGTGCTAGAGAACGGCCCTCTAGCAATCAGCCCCAGCATTTT
v_gene: TRBV7-8; d_gene: TRBD2; j_gene: TRBJ2-1; abundance: -; CDR3aa: CASSLVVSGGQFF; CDR3nt: TGTGCCAGCAGCTTAGTAGTTAGCGGGGGGCAGTTCTTC
v_gene: TRBV12-3/TRBV12-4; d_gene: TRBD1; j_gene: TRBJ1-2; abundance: few; CDR3aa: CASSSDRGPVGYGYTF; CDR3nt: TGTGCCAGCAGTTCCGACAGGGGCCCGGTCGGCTATGGCTACACCTTC
v_gene: TRBV20-1; d_gene: -; j_gene: TRBJ2-5; abundance: few; CDR3aa: CSARDLGLSQETQYF; CDR3nt: TGCAGTGCTAGAGATCTCGGGCTGTCACAAGAGACCCAGTACTTC
v_gene: TRBV7-8; d_gene: -; j_gene: TRBJ2-5; abundance: once; CDR3aa: CASSSRATRGAHNEQYF; CDR3nt: TGTGCCAGCAGCTCCCGAGCAACGAGGGGGGCCCACAATGAGCAGTACTTC
v_gene: TRBV6-1; d_gene: -; j_gene: TRBJ1-5; abundance: -; CDR3aa: CASSPIQGLPNQPQHF; CDR3nt: TGTGCCAGCAGTCCAATACAGGGACTACCCAATCAGCCCCAGCATTTT
v_gene: TRBV7-9; d_gene: TRBD2; j_gene: TRBJ2-1; abundance: -; CDR3aa: CASSLETSGGANEQFF; CDR3nt: TGTGCCAGCAGCTTAGAGACTAGCGGGGGGGCCAATGAGCAGTTCTTC
v_gene: TRBV28; d_gene: TRBD2; j_gene: TRBJ2-5; abundance: few; CDR3aa: CASSDSGGIFQETQYF; CDR3nt: TGTGCCAGCAGTGATAGCGGGGGGATTTTCCAAGAGACCCAGTACTTC
v_gene: TRBV4-1; d_gene: -; j_gene: TRBJ2-3; abundance: -; CDR3aa: CASSQRGPPDYTDTQYF; CDR3nt: TGCGCCAGCAGCCAGAGGGGTCCCCCAGACTACACAGATACGCAGTATTTT
v_gene: TRBV9; d_gene: -; j_gene: TRBJ1-6; abundance: -; CDR3aa: CASSPPGRTNSPLHF; CDR3nt: TGTGCCAGCAGCCCCCCGGGTAGGACTAATTCACCCCTCCACTTT
v_gene: TRBV4-3; d_gene: -; j_gene: TRBJ2-3; abundance: -; CDR3aa: CASSLSSSADTQYF; CDR3nt: TGCGCCAGCAGCCTTTCTTCTAGCGCAGATACGCAGTATTTT
v_gene: TRBV20-1; d_gene: -; j_gene: TRBJ1-2; abundance: -; CDR3aa: CSALNEGPDRNYGYTF; CDR3nt: TGCAGTGCTCTAAACGAGGGGCCAGACCGTAACTATGGCTACACCTTC
v_gene: TRBV9; d_gene: TRBD2; j_gene: TRBJ2-3; abundance: few; CDR3aa: CASSFLSGGKDTQYF; CDR3nt: TGTGCCAGCAGCTTCCTCAGCGGGGGAAAAGATACGCAGTATTTT
v_gene: TRBV20-1; d_gene: TRBD2; j_gene: TRBJ2-5; abundance: -; CDR3aa: CSARRLAGPRETQYF; CDR3nt: TGCAGTGCTAGGCGACTAGCGGGGCCTCGAGAGACCCAGTACTTC
v_gene: TRBV20-1; d_gene: -; j_gene: TRBJ1-1; abundance: -; CDR3aa: CSASSQSNTEAFF; CDR3nt: TGCAGTGCTAGTAGCCAATCCAACACTGAAGCTTTCTTT
v_gene: TRBV3-1; d_gene: -; j_gene: TRBJ1-5; abundance: -; CDR3aa: CASSQDNGRSNQPQHF; CDR3nt: TGTGCCAGCAGCCAAGATAATGGACGGAGCAATCAGCCCCAGCATTTT